These 21 T cell receptor beta chains came from one sample sequenced in a study of post-analysis software for immune sequencing data. Unique molecular identifiers had been added to the TCR beta cDNA libraries. In TCRdb, the PCR reads were re-called with MiXCR into one record per CDR3 protein. Of around 150,000 distinct CDR3 sequences in the sample, around 36% are singletons; the top ten hold over 25%. The sequences come from blood, collected after autologous hematopoietic stem cell transplantation. The receptors come from a girl under 18 with multiple sclerosis.

The chain couples TRBV2 to TRBJ2-1; a weak D match, TRBD2 (5 bases). The CDR3 loop spans 14 amino acids. In germline, CDR1 is SNHLY, CDR2 FYNNEI. The CDR3 nucleotides are TGTGTTGTAATTTCGAGCGGAGGCCGGAATGAGCAGTTCTTC. Its protein product is CVVISSGGRNEQFF. Supplemented by reference TRBV2 and TRBJ2-1, the full variable domain reads EPEVTQTPSHQVTQMGQEVILRCVPISNHLYFYWYRQILGQKVEFLVSFYNNEISEKSEIFDDQFSVERPDGSNFTLKIRSTKLEDSAMYFCVVISSGGRNEQFFGPGTRLTVL.

This clonotype showed up just a few times. The gene calls are TRBV28 and TRBJ2-7; TRBD2 agrees at 10 bases. V was pared by 5 bases and J by 4 bases, with 8 bases of the junction left unmatched. The CDR3 spans 15 residues. In germline, CDR1 is MDHEN, CDR2 SYDVKM. The CDR3 nucleotides read TGTGCCAGCAGTGCCCAACTAGCGGGACTTTACGAGCAGTACTTC. Its translation: CASSAQLAGLYEQYF.

The V and J genes are TRBV4-2 and TRBJ2-7, with D possibly TRBD2 on 5 matching bases. This CDR3 has 15 residues. Germline V gene lookup returns CDR1 LGHNA and CDR2 YNFKEQ. Trimming cost V 5 bases and J 2 bases, with 16 bases left between them. CDR3 DNA sequence: TGTGCCAGCAGCTCCCCAGAAAGGGAGACCTACGAGCAGTACTTC. Translated: CASSSPERETYEQYF.

This clonotype has ten or more counts. This chain joins TRBV20-1 and TRBJ1-2, with 7 positions matching TRBD1. The CDR3 extends over 15 amino acids. Germline CDR1 DFQATT, CDR2 SNEGSKA (reference sequence). Losses at the gene ends were 6 bases for V and 2 bases for J; bases not matched to a gene: 12. The CDR3 sequence is CSAPPSTGLNYGYTF. Here the CDR3 DNA reads TGCAGTGCCCCCCCCTCGACAGGGCTGAACTATGGCTACACCTTC.

This clonotype has a handful of counts. J is TRBJ1-5 and V is TRBV5-1; 10 nucleotides match TRBD1. Germline lookup yields CDR1 SGHRS and CDR2 YFSETQ. Unmatched junction bases numbered 7, after V lost 0 bases and J lost 7 bases. This CDR3 spans 16 amino acids. The CDR3 nucleotides read TGCGCCAGCAGCTTGGGGACAGGGGGTGAAAACCAGCCCCAGCATTTT. Translation: CASSLGTGGENQPQHF.

This clonotype showed up just a few times. The rearrangement links TRBV6-2 or TRBV6-3 to TRBJ2-7, with D perhaps TRBD1 (5 bases). The V end was cut by 5 bases, the J end by 0 bases, with 14 bases between. Germline V gene sequence: CDR1 MNHEY, CDR2 SVGEGT. This CDR3 is 15 amino acids long. The CDR3 region has the DNA TGTGCCAGCAGTCCAGGGAAGTTGGGCTCCTACGAGCAGTACTTC. It is translated as CASSPGKLGSYEQYF.

The genes are TRBV9 and TRBJ2-3; D is unresolved. The CDR3 loop spans 14 amino acids. V was trimmed by 0 bases and J by 2 bases, leaving 7 bases between them. Germline lookup yields CDR1 SGDLS and CDR2 YYNGEE. The CDR3 reads CASSVVDPTDTQYF. CDR3 coding DNA: TGTGCCAGCAGCGTAGTGGACCCCACAGATACGCAGTATTTT.

This clonotype was seen only a few times. CDR3 DNA: TGTGCCAGCAGCATTCTTACAGGGGCTTCCACCTATGGCTACACCTTC. Translating it yields CASSILTGASTYGYTF. The chain links TRBV7-2 to TRBJ1-2, with 7 bases fitting TRBD1. V was clipped by 5 bases and J by 4 bases; unmatched bases: 13. Germline V lookup: CDR1 SGHTA, CDR2 FQGNSA. This CDR3 region has 16 residues.

This clonotype was detected a few times. An end of the junction does not agree with germline; a read error may underlie this. This rearrangement joins TRBV7-6 to TRBJ2-1; D not resolved. The CDR3 has 16 amino acids. Germline V CDR1 and CDR2: SGHVS, FNYEAQ. The CDR3 sequence: CASSSGAASSYNGQFF. As DNA, the CDR3 is TGTGCCAGCAGCTCAGGAGCAGCGAGCTCCTACAATGGGCAGTTCTTC. The variable domain in full, with the rest retrieved from reference TRBV7-6 and TRBJ2-1, is GAGVSQSPRYKVTKRGQDVALRCDPISGHVSLYWYRQALGQGPEFLTYFNYEAQQDKSGLPNDRFSAERPEGSISTLTIQRTEQRDSAMYRCASSSGAASSYNGQFFGPGTRLTVL.

This clonotype occurred a few times. This chain links TRBV15 with TRBJ2-5, with 8 bases aligning to TRBD2. V dropped 2 bases and J dropped 2; count of bases not matched to a gene: 1. The germline V gene has CDR1 LNHNV and CDR2 YYDKDF (reference sequence). The CDR3 consists of 14 residues. The CDR3 loop reads CATSRTSGQETQYF. The CDR3 bases are TGTGCCACCAGCAGAACTAGCGGACAAGAGACCCAGTACTTC.

This chain connects TRBV25-1 to TRBJ2-5; 13 bases are a match to TRBD2. Germline values: CDR1 MGHDK, CDR2 SYGVNS. CDR3 length equals 15 residues. Losses at the gene ends were 5 bases for V and 5 bases for J; bases not matched to a gene: 5. For the CDR3, the DNA is TGTGCCAGCAGTATGGGACTAGCGGGGAGGGAGACCCAGTACTTC. This translates into CASSMGLAGRETQYF.

The rearrangement joins TRBV7-8 to TRBJ1-1; D uncertain. The CDR3 length is 13 residues. V lost 5 bases and J 5 bases, leaving 12 bases between the germline ends. Per germline, CDR1 SGHVS and CDR2 FQNEAQ. The chain's CDR3 is CASSRLGKTEAFF. For the CDR3, the DNA is TGTGCCAGCAGCCGACTAGGGAAGACTGAAGCTTTCTTT.

V and J are TRBV7-8 and TRBJ2-3; D unclear. The CDR3 is 15 amino acids. Per germline, CDR1 SGHVS and CDR2 FQNEAQ. The ends were cut back, 7 bases at V and 7 bases at J, with 21 bases in the middle. CDR3 nucleotide sequence: TGTGCCAGCATACGCGAACGAAGAATTCCAAATACGCAGTATTTT. Its protein product is CASIRERRIPNTQYF.

This chain connects TRBV5-1 to TRBJ1-1; D perhaps matches TRBD1 (6 bases). V was trimmed by 3 bases and J by 2 bases, leaving 8 bases between them. Germline-derived CDR1 and CDR2 are SGHRS and YFSETQ. The CDR3 is 13 amino acids. The CDR3 reads CASSSGQNTEAFF. CDR3 DNA sequence: TGCGCCAGCAGCTCGGGACAAAACACTGAAGCTTTCTTT.

This chain links TRBV5-1 with TRBJ2-7, with D unclear. The V and J ends lost 1 base and 6 bases respectively, with 17 bases between them. This CDR3 has 15 amino acids. CDR1 is SGHRS and CDR2 is YFSETQ in the germline V gene. The CDR3 reads CASSLSGGSQREQYF. The CDR3, as DNA: TGCGCCAGCAGCTTGTCTGGCGGCTCCCAACGCGAGCAGTACTTC.

The J gene is TRBJ2-7, the V gene TRBV4-2; 9 positions match TRBD2. After removal of 6 bases from V and 1 base from J, the junction contained 7 bases not matched to a gene. The CDR3 length is 15 residues. The germline CDR1 and CDR2 sequences are LGHNA and YNFKEQ. In nucleotides, the CDR3 is TGTGCCAGCAGTCGAGCTCTAGCGGGGTCCTACGAGCAGTACTTC. Translated, it gives CASSRALAGSYEQYF.

This clonotype was observed at least ten times. J is TRBJ1-6 and V is TRBV9; D is unclear. The CDR3 runs 15 residues. CDR1 is SGDLS, CDR2 YYNGEE, per germline. The V gene lost 2 bases and the J gene lost 14 bases, with 20 bases spanning the gap. CDR3 sequence reads: CASSVSGAPPEALHF. The CDR3 bases are TGTGCCAGCAGCGTCTCGGGAGCCCCGCCGGAGGCCCTCCACTTT.

This clonotype was recorded a few times. The V call is TRBV5-1, the J call TRBJ1-2; D gene unclear. With 1 base removed from V and 3 bases from J, the gap between germline ends came to 7 bases. The CDR3 sequence is 13 residues long. Looked up from germline, CDR1 is SGHRS and CDR2 is YFSETQ. The chain's CDR3 is CASSLSRDYGYTF. DNA for the CDR3: TGCGCCAGCAGCTTGAGTAGGGACTATGGCTACACCTTC.

This CDR3 is CATSRVRAGGPLDTQYF. The CDR3 DNA follows: TGTGCCACCAGCAGAGTAAGGGCGGGGGGGCCTCTTGATACGCAGTATTTT. The chain has TRBV15 and TRBJ2-3, with 9 bases fitting TRBD2. V was pared by 1 base and J by 6 bases, with 11 bases of the junction left unmatched. The CDR3 contains 17 residues. The germline gives CDR1 LNHNV, CDR2 YYDKDF (reference sequence).

The V call is TRBV6-2 or TRBV6-3, the J call TRBJ2-1, with D tentatively TRBD2 (5 bases). The CDR3 has 15 residues. Per germline, CDR1 MNHEY and CDR2 SVGEGT. Trimming shortened V by 6 bases and J by 5 bases, and 17 bases separated the two germline ends. The CDR3 DNA sequence: TGTGCCAGCAGACACTGGGCGGGTCCTAACAATGAGCAGTTCTTC. It translates to CASRHWAGPNNEQFF.

This rearrangement joins TRBV14 to TRBJ2-1; TRBD1 aligns across 11 bases. Per the germline V gene, CDR1 is SGHDN and CDR2 is FVKESK. This CDR3 has 14 residues. J was trimmed by 8 bases and V by 4 bases; bases with no gene match: 4. The CDR3 loop reads CASSPGQGAHEQFF. The CDR3, as DNA: TGTGCCAGCAGCCCCGGACAGGGGGCGCATGAGCAGTTCTTC.